The rows below give T cell receptor beta chains drawn from one sample of a study of CXCR3-negative and CXCR3-positive naive CD8 T cells. TCRdb derives one entry per CDR3 protein from the 5' RACE reads, leaving out DNA. The sample data list tens of thousands of distinct CDR3 sequences. Input material: naive CXCR3- CD8+ T cells from blood. The source is a human donor in good health. Some clones in this sample may be carry-over from other donors' samples. The CDR3 runs from the conserved cysteine through the conserved F or W. Each record gives: J gene, V gene, CDR3 protein.

j_call: TRBJ1-1
v_call: TRBV18
cdr3_aa: CASSPLTGPEAFF

j_call: TRBJ2-1
v_call: TRBV5-6
cdr3_aa: CASSTGTSSYNEQFF

j_call: TRBJ1-2
v_call: TRBV4-3
cdr3_aa: CASSQDVAAANYGYTF

j_call: TRBJ2-5
v_call: TRBV29-1
cdr3_aa: CSVEEWGSYQETQYF

j_call: TRBJ1-2
v_call: TRBV29-1
cdr3_aa: CSVEGEINYGYTF

j_call: TRBJ2-3
v_call: TRBV10-3
cdr3_aa: CAISDDSSTDTQYF

j_call: TRBJ2-7
v_call: TRBV7-9
cdr3_aa: CASSSPDWPSYEQYF

j_call: TRBJ1-2
v_call: TRBV6-2/TRBV6-3
cdr3_aa: CASNPGFGYTF

j_call: TRBJ1-1
v_call: TRBV27
cdr3_aa: CASSLWSKGTEAFF

j_call: TRBJ2-1
v_call: TRBV7-9
cdr3_aa: CASSLGLPPSYNEQFF

j_call: TRBJ2-7
v_call: TRBV29-1
cdr3_aa: CSVDVSGDEQYF

j_call: TRBJ2-1
v_call: TRBV5-1
cdr3_aa: CASSFPSGGYNEQFF

j_call: TRBJ2-3
v_call: TRBV29-1
cdr3_aa: CSVDGQGVGSTDTQYF

j_call: TRBJ2-4
v_call: TRBV5-6
cdr3_aa: CASSTNRQSRDIQYF

j_call: TRBJ2-2
v_call: TRBV29-1
cdr3_aa: CSVDPTGTGSGELFF

j_call: TRBJ2-3
v_call: TRBV29-1
cdr3_aa: CSAEAGGGPDTQYF

j_call: TRBJ2-1
v_call: TRBV7-6
cdr3_aa: CASSLDGPGLFSYNEQFF

j_call: TRBJ1-5
v_call: TRBV6-2/TRBV6-3
cdr3_aa: CASSYPPSPSNQPQHF

j_call: TRBJ2-7
v_call: TRBV6-2/TRBV6-3
cdr3_aa: CASSYSDGGSYEQYF

j_call: TRBJ2-1
v_call: TRBV5-1
cdr3_aa: CASSLGGLPNEQFF

j_call: TRBJ2-3
v_call: TRBV6-4
cdr3_aa: CASSDGTGGPDTQCF

j_call: TRBJ1-1
v_call: TRBV7-9
cdr3_aa: CASSSIGGTEAFF

j_call: TRBJ1-6
v_call: TRBV28
cdr3_aa: CASSFPPGRDDNSPLHF

j_call: TRBJ1-2
v_call: TRBV19
cdr3_aa: CASSTEPGPPHWGYTF

j_call: TRBJ1-1
v_call: TRBV6-6
cdr3_aa: CASTIIGTDTEAFF

j_call: TRBJ2-4
v_call: TRBV20-1
cdr3_aa: CSARDIGEGGGIQYF

j_call: TRBJ2-6
v_call: TRBV27
cdr3_aa: CASGPVDSGINVLTF

j_call: TRBJ2-6
v_call: TRBV6-2/TRBV6-3
cdr3_aa: CASSPFVTGGTGANVLTF

j_call: TRBJ2-3
v_call: TRBV7-9
cdr3_aa: CASSLYDSRSSDTQYF

j_call: TRBJ1-1
v_call: TRBV20-1
cdr3_aa: CSGVGTRGTEAFF

j_call: TRBJ2-7
v_call: TRBV27
cdr3_aa: CASRKTGTSGKGLYHEQYF

j_call: TRBJ2-2
v_call: TRBV27
cdr3_aa: CASSSHLTGGAFGELFF

j_call: TRBJ2-6
v_call: TRBV3-1
cdr3_aa: CASSLQGSGANVLTF

j_call: TRBJ2-1
v_call: TRBV10-2
cdr3_aa: CASSESASSYNEQFF

j_call: TRBJ2-1
v_call: TRBV19
cdr3_aa: CASNNPAGPYNEQFF

j_call: TRBJ2-7
v_call: TRBV20-1
cdr3_aa: CSASTGVSYEQYF

j_call: TRBJ1-1
v_call: TRBV14
cdr3_aa: CASSQEGVREGNTEAFF

j_call: TRBJ2-7
v_call: TRBV7-9
cdr3_aa: CASSHRERSYEQYF

j_call: TRBJ2-2
v_call: TRBV7-3
cdr3_aa: CASSQGTGELFF